A selection of T cell receptor beta chains follows, all from one sample in a study of control samples from healthy donors and cancer patients. Profiling relied on immunoSEQ multiplex PCR, and the TCRdb table lists in-frame clones only, not all of them. The table has 150,000 or so clones, over 85% seen once. Sequencing was carried out using blood. The receptors shown here come from a woman aged 60-70 years in good health. Both conserved end residues are part of each CDR3. Fields, in order: clone size, D gene, V gene, J gene, CDR3 protein, CDR3 DNA. The D gene is left open where the match is weak. The size entry is marked missing in some rows and otherwise reads once, few, many or a size class.

NA	TRBD2	TRBV5-4	TRBJ2-3	CASSLFAAGGGHDTQYF	TGTGCCAGCAGCTTATTCGCGGCGGGGGGCGGGCATGATACGCAGTATTTT
NA	NA	TRBV7-2	TRBJ1-2	CASSLETAGLNYGYTF	TGTGCCAGCAGCTTAGAAACTGCCGGGCTCAACTATGGCTACACCTTC
NA	NA	TRBV7-9	TRBJ2-5	CASSLARRIQETQYF	TGTGCCAGCAGCTTAGCGCGTCGGATACAAGAGACCCAGTACTTC
NA	NA	TRBV3-1/TRBV3-2	TRBJ1-5	CASSQDWAKQPQHF	TGTGCCAGCAGCCAAGATTGGGCAAAACAGCCCCAGCATTTT
NA	NA	TRBV19	TRBJ1-2	CASEPGGGYGYTF	TGTGCCAGCGAGCCGGGGGGAGGTTATGGCTACACCTTC
NA	NA	TRBV7-9	TRBJ1-1	CASSLVTGREVFF	TGTGCCAGCAGCTTAGTAACAGGGAGGGAAGTTTTCTTT
NA	NA	TRBV3-1/TRBV3-2	TRBJ1-3	CARAYGEAGNTIYF	TGTGCCAGGGCCTACGGGGAGGCTGGAAACACCATATATTTT
NA	TRBD1	TRBV14	TRBJ2-2	CASSRTTGSYPGELFF	TGTGCCAGCAGCCGAACGACAGGGAGTTATCCCGGGGAGCTGTTTTTT
NA	NA	TRBV15	TRBJ1-4	CATSREASTNEKLFF	TGTGCCACCAGCAGAGAGGCTTCAACTAATGAAAAACTGTTTTTT
NA	NA	TRBV5-6	TRBJ1-1	CASSLDTTEAFF	TGTGCCAGCAGCTTGGATACGACCGAAGCTTTCTTT
NA	NA	TRBV12-3/TRBV12-4	TRBJ1-1	CASSLPTGAAFF	TGTGCCAGCAGTTTGCCCACGGGGGCGGCTTTCTTT
NA	TRBD1	TRBV19	TRBJ2-3	CASSGQGSNTDTQYF	TGTGCCAGTAGCGGACAGGGGTCGAACACAGATACGCAGTATTTT
NA	TRBD1	TRBV12-3/TRBV12-4	TRBJ1-2	CASSPDRGEGYTF	TGTGCCAGCAGCCCGGACAGGGGAGAAGGCTACACCTTC
NA	TRBD1	TRBV7-2	TRBJ1-3	CASSPGQGAPGNTIYF	TGTGCCAGCAGCCCAGGACAGGGGGCTCCTGGAAACACCATATATTTT
once	TRBD2	TRBV4-1	TRBJ2-2	CASSPRTSGVSMNTGELFF	TGCGCCAGCAGCCCCCGGACTAGCGGGGTATCTATGAACACCGGGGAGCTGTTTTTT
NA	NA	TRBV18	TRBJ1-1	CASSRSRTEAFF	TGTGCCAGCTCGAGATCCAGGACTGAAGCTTTCTTT
NA	NA	TRBV9	TRBJ1-6	CASSVDRGNSPLHF	TGTGCCAGCAGCGTAGATAGGGGCAATTCACCCCTCCACTTT
NA	NA	TRBV18	TRBJ1-1	CASSHPLTERAAFF	TGTGCCAGCTCCCACCCCTTGACGGAGCGGGCAGCTTTCTTT
NA	NA	TRBV7-8	TRBJ2-3	CASSPRDLNPSDTQYF	TGTGCCAGCAGCCCACGGGACCTAAACCCTTCAGATACGCAGTATTTT
NA	NA	TRBV10-3	TRBJ2-7	CAISELGNYEQYF	TGTGCCATCAGTGAGTTGGGAAACTACGAGCAGTACTTC
NA	NA	TRBV19	TRBJ1-6	CASRTNLGFNSPLHF	TGTGCCAGTAGGACAAACCTGGGGTTTAATTCACCCCTCCACTTT
NA	NA	TRBV5-5	TRBJ1-1	CASSLYGGQNTEAFF	TGTGCCAGCAGCTTATATGGGGGCCAGAACACTGAAGCTTTCTTT
once	NA	TRBV4-2	TRBJ1-6	CASSLRTENSPLHF	TGTGCCAGCAGCCTCCGGACCGAGAATTCACCCCTCCACTTT
NA	TRBD2	TRBV27	TRBJ2-5	CASSLGWLAGGGETQYF	TGTGCCAGCAGTTTAGGGTGGCTAGCGGGGGGCGGAGAGACCCAGTACTTC
NA	NA	TRBV6-5	TRBJ1-3	CASRVEATRWNTIYF	TGTGCCAGCAGGGTAGAAGCCACGCGGTGGAACACCATATATTTT
NA	NA	TRBV6-5	TRBJ1-2	CASSYARGGYGYTF	TGTGCCAGCAGTTACGCCCGCGGGGGCTATGGCTACACCTTC
NA	NA	TRBV9	TRBJ1-1	CASSAGTSPNTEAFF	TGTGCCAGCAGCGCCGGGACTTCTCCGAACACTGAAGCTTTCTTT
NA	TRBD1	TRBV6-5	TRBJ2-5	CASSSGDSLRETQYF	TGTGCCAGCAGTTCCGGGGACAGTCTAAGAGAGACCCAGTACTTC
NA	NA	TRBV5-8	TRBJ2-3	CASSVIPDTQYF	TGTGCCAGCAGCGTCATACCAGATACGCAGTATTTT
NA	NA	TRBV7-3	TRBJ1-2	CASSYRDFIGYTF	TGTGCCAGCAGCTACAGGGATTTCATTGGCTACACCTTC
NA	NA	TRBV9	TRBJ1-1	CASSVGWGLNTEAFF	TGTGCCAGCAGCGTAGGTTGGGGATTGAACACTGAAGCTTTCTTT
NA	NA	TRBV7-9	TRBJ1-4	CASSRGATNEKLFF	TGTGCCAGCTCGCGGGGAGCAACTAATGAAAAACTGTTTTTT
NA	TRBD1	TRBV7-3	TRBJ1-2	CASSLEGQGNYGYTF	TGTGCCAGCAGCTTAGAGGGACAGGGGAACTATGGCTACACCTTC
once	TRBD2	TRBV6-6	TRBJ2-5	CASSPLGTSGGRETQYF	TGTGCCAGCAGTCCACTAGGGACTAGCGGGGGGCGAGAGACCCAGTACTTC
NA	NA	TRBV2	TRBJ1-6	CASILFRTDSPLHF	TGTGCCAGCATTCTGTTTAGAACGGATTCACCCCTCCACTTT
NA	TRBD2	TRBV4-2	TRBJ2-3	CASSQDPGLASDTQYF	TGTGCCAGCAGCCAAGATCCGGGACTAGCCTCAGATACGCAGTATTTT
NA	TRBD1	TRBV5-1	TRBJ2-1	CASSGGQADYNEQFF	TGCGCCAGCAGCGGGGGACAGGCAGATTACAATGAGCAGTTCTTC
NA	NA	TRBV27	TRBJ2-5	CASSPGTAETQYF	TGTGCCAGCAGTCCGGGGACCGCGGAGACCCAGTACTTC
NA	NA	TRBV6-1	TRBJ1-1	CASSEQRAVPEAFF	TGTGCCAGCAGTGAACAGAGGGCCGTACCTGAAGCTTTCTTT
NA	TRBD1	TRBV3-1/TRBV3-2	TRBJ1-2	CASSQIDRDYGYTF	TGTGCCAGCAGCCAGATTGACAGGGACTATGGCTACACCTTC
once	TRBD2	TRBV7-2	TRBJ2-5	CASSWLAGSQETQYF	TGTGCCAGCAGCTGGCTAGCGGGGAGCCAAGAGACCCAGTACTTC
NA	NA	TRBV4-1	TRBJ1-3	CASSPPRTDLRNTIYF	TGCGCCAGCAGCCCCCCACGGACGGATTTAAGAAACACCATATATTTT